This T cell receptor (beta chain) was sequenced during a study of identical twins. There were only healthy Caucasians among the donors. General study findings and limits: Donors were not followed over many years; analysis was cross-sectional. The models gave estimates that fell short of the out-of-frame TCR alpha sharing seen in monozygotic twins. Out-of-frame alpha sequences shared by twins were enriched for low generation probability.

This clonotype was counted ten times or more. Its antigen is unidentified. TCRdb re-called the 5' RACE reads with MiXCR, one entry per CDR3 protein. The table has some 1,600,000 distinct CDR3 sequences, less than 40% seen once. Germline CDR1 is SGHTA and CDR2 is FQGNSA. The V gene lost 1 base and the J gene lost 6 bases, with 4 bases spanning the gap. The CDR3 contains 11 residues. What was sequenced was cord blood. The rearrangement joins TRBV7-2 to TRBJ2-7; D gene uncertain. The receptor comes from a newborn girl in good health. The CDR3 region has the DNA TGTGCCAGCAGCTTAGTAACCGAGCAGTACTTC. Translation gives CASSLVTEQYF. Together with reference TRBV7-2 and TRBJ2-7, the CDR3 gives the full variable domain: GAGVSQSPSNKVTEKGKDVELRCDPISGHTALYWYRQSLGQGLEFLIYFQGNSAPDKSGLPSDRFSAERTGGSVSTLTIQRTQQEDSAVYLCASSLVTEQYFGPGTRLTVT.